The present T cell receptor beta chain was sequenced within a study of cytomegalovirus exposure and HLA in healthy donors (dated by TCRdb to between 2016 and 2019). In the study overall: In an earlier analysis of under 600 of the donors, 276 Gb of sequence data and about 110 million unique TCR beta sequences from roughly 200 million T cells were reported. An earlier analysis of 587 of the donors applied high-throughput TCR beta sequencing to assess whether each TCR beta V gene segment acted as functional or pseudogenic. The study aimed to test whether cataloging public T cell receptors could reveal signatures of past pathogen exposure. Rather than drawing on any new phenotypic data, the later analysis identified candidate immune exposures from TCR beta sequences and the way those sequences occurred across donors. In a later genetic analysis, genome-wide SNP genotypes for about 65% of the roughly 700 donors were used, and that subset was treated as a discovery cohort. A few DR-DQ haplotypes were treated as single units for association and clustering because of strong linkage in the cohort. An early release covering roughly 640 HLA-typed donors comprised roughly 300 gigabases of sequencing data and tens of millions of unique TCR sequences. The study used immunosequencing to profile the T cell repertoires of under 700 subjects and linked those repertoires to cytomegalovirus serostatus. To predict cytomegalovirus infection status, the study brought together high-throughput TCR immunosequencing, statistical association of individual TCRs with disease status, and machine learning. In addition to the first cohort of approximately 650 subjects, a separate validation cohort of 120 different subjects was used. The number of typed donors differed by locus: 629-630 for A, B, C, DRB1 and DQB1; approximately 520 for DQA1; approximately 600 for DPA1; and about 470 for DPB1. In a later analysis, previously published TCR beta repertoires from fewer than 750 donors were re-analyzed and high-resolution HLA genotyping was added so that TCR occurrence patterns could be studied. Donor age, sex, ethnicity and CMV serostatus were compiled together with the repertoire data. HLA typing covered class I and class II loci at four-digit resolution. Among the roughly 400 genotyped donors, about 85% belonged to the genetic ancestry cluster associated with self-reported Caucasian donors. Among roughly 400 genotyped donors of the cohort, an average of approximately 220,000 unique TCR beta nucleotide sequences was sequenced per donor, of which roughly 17% were non-productive. All discovery cohort repertoires had been generated on a single sequencing platform. Study-level results and caveats: In a later analysis, HLA-associated TCR beta chains showed more clonal expansion and lower generation probabilities than non-associated chains that were equally common. While some public TCRs were present in many individuals, most TCR sequences turned up only very rarely across donors. Only TCR beta chains were sequenced in this cohort, and the absence of alpha or paired-chain data limited detectable features. The classifier was reported to diagnose cytomegalovirus status with high specificity and sensitivity in both the original and validation cohorts. An association between a missense DCLRE1C variant and V-gene and J-gene trimming of TCR beta chains was found in a later genetic analysis and replicated in an independent cohort. HLA typing was unavailable for some donors at each locus, so association tests used only the typed subset. A total of roughly 160 TCR beta chains were listed by the study as associated with cytomegalovirus. A later analysis found that most CMV-associated TCR beta chains appeared HLA-restricted, with HLA associations seemingly driven largely by CMV exposure. In an earlier analysis of 587 of the donors, most TCR beta V segments appeared in productive rearrangements about 90% or about 30% of the time, broadly matching IMGT annotations. A further reported finding was that TCR beta sequences accurately predicted the HLA-A and HLA-B alleles for most subjects in the first cohort. The 87-base-pair reads could not distinguish some IMGT-functional V segments, including TRBV6-2 and TRBV6-3, so those segments were excluded. Strong co-occurrence of HLA alleles, especially DR and DQ, made assigning TCR associations to individual alleles difficult. Linkage disequilibrium might explain the correlated functional status among segregating V segments, but an unknown experimental factor could not be excluded. Immune exposure information for the cohort was limited to CMV serostatus. Compared with the approximately 600-donor mean, donors in an Asian-associated ancestry cluster had fewer N-insertions in productive TCRs, according to a later genetic analysis. In a later analysis, several top co-occurrence clusters were reported to appear linked to parvovirus B19, influenza, CMV and Epstein-Barr virus. According to the authors, the approach could potentially be generalized to other disease states and immunological phenotypes. Three of the identified cytomegalovirus-associated TCR beta chains were confirmed in vitro to be specific for cytomegalovirus antigens. At a false discovery rate of 0.05, a later analysis linked around 17,000 TCR beta sequences to specific HLA alleles. The earlier analysis of around 600 of the donors excluded seventeen rarely observed V segments, including chromosome 9 orphons, because counts were too low. A cluster of highly shared sequence variants was judged likely to be a technical artifact of the sequencing pipeline. Sequencing depth was assumed to be roughly uniform across donors in the presence/absence analyses, though that assumption may not hold. In a later analysis, the rate of TCR association differed among HLA loci, with DRB1 alleles having the most associated TCRs and HLA-C alleles having the fewest.

The cohort comprised more than 550 healthy bone marrow donors. All cohort members were sampled while nominally healthy, although unrecorded immune exposures were likely present. The donor tested CMV seronegative and was one of the 352 seronegative cohort members. Every donor gave a peripheral blood sample, and the peripheral blood mononuclear cells from that sample were used for TCR beta sequencing. Genomic DNA was extracted from the blood cell samples with the Qiagen DNeasy Blood Extraction Kit. Worth noting for this clone: It lacks a known antigen. Per-nucleotide qualities are absent, and no much larger clonotype sits a single base away.

From a lookup of the germline V gene, CDR1 and CDR2 are ENHRY and SYGVKD. Counted from cysteine to phenylalanine, this CDR3 has 15 amino acids. The read is trimmed to its CDR3 DNA, 45 bases read in frame from base 1. Trimming accounts for 11 bases at V and 1 base at J, while the number of junction bases matched to no gene is 11. Library preparation used the immunoSEQ multiplex PCR assay. For the multiplex PCR, a mixture combining 60 forward primers for TCR Vbeta segments and 13 reverse primers for TCR Jbeta segments was used. The CDR3 region of rearranged TCR beta genes was amplified from genomic DNA by a multiplex PCR assay. The amplified TCR beta libraries were sequenced on the Illumina HiSeq System as 87-base-pair reads. The original pipeline was this. A later analysis counted about 80 million unique TCR beta chains across the 550 to 750 repertoires, and some 11 million of these chains were shared by at least two donors. To remove PCR and sequencing errors, raw reads were error-corrected and collapsed into unique sequences using a nearest-neighbor algorithm that merged closely related sequences. To assign V, D and J gene segments, CDR3 sequences were aligned to IMGT reference sequences. Each retained sequence needed at least a six-nucleotide match to both a V gene segment and a J gene segment. Rearrangements were classified as productive when the CDR3 lacked stop codons and remained in frame with V and J, and all other rearrangements were classified as non-productive. Following IMGT convention, CDR3 was defined as the stretch from the second conserved V-encoded cysteine to the conserved J-encoded phenylalanine. Sequences without an unambiguous match to a single V gene segment were excluded from the earlier analysis of about 630 of the donors. An earlier analysis of around 600 of the donors classified V segments as functional when productive rearrangements were above 56.7% and as segregating when the standard deviation between donors was above 5%. A statistical classification framework was built for diagnosing cytomegalovirus status from the catalog of TCR beta chain sequences. In a later analysis, V and J genes were assigned by comparing TCR nucleotide sequences against IMGT/GENE-DB human TR gene sequences. A later analysis assigned CDR3 sequences and most-parsimonious VDJ recombination scenarios with the TCRdist pipeline. In a later analysis, each TCR beta chain was defined by its CDR3 amino acid sequence together with its V-gene family, and reads without a unique V-gene family were excluded. A later analysis removed 450 to 600 highly shared, low-generation-probability nucleotide sequences to deal with suspected cross-contamination and a sequencing artifact. In a later analysis, a clonal expansion index for each public chain was calculated from normalized within-repertoire ranks of inferred template counts. Generation probabilities in a later analysis came from a VDJ recombination model fitted to out-of-frame rearrangements, and those results were checked against IGoR. In a later analysis, hypergeometric tests were used to score TCR-TCR, TCR-HLA and TCR-CMV co-occurrence, with a repertoire-size bias correction applied to TCR pairs. In a later analysis, false discovery rates were estimated by permuting HLA or CMV assignments 20 times. A later analysis grouped co-occurring TCRs with DBSCAN, adding TCRdist sequence similarity when clustering within HLA-allele-positive subsets. Co-occurrence clustering excluded repertoires with fewer than 30,000 or more than 120,000 public chains, plus five with anomalous nucleotide sharing. In its TCRdb copy, this immuneACCESS table keeps in-frame sequences only and misses some clones. Where compared with another copy, unresolved V genes explain less than half of these, and the others have no known cause. The V and J calls and clone size come from that table; D and trimming were worked out from the DNA. Within this sample are under 150,000 clones, with 77% of them counted one time only. Of the sample, about 1.5% is held by the ten largest clones.

The sequenced material came from PBMCs. The clonotype comes from a woman in her forties in good health and CMV-seronegative. The rearranged segments are TRBV10-3 and TRBJ1-1; 9 central nucleotides agree with TRBD1. The nucleotides are TGTGCCGTTTCACAGGGACAGGGAAAGAACACTGAAGCTTTCTTT. Translated, it reads CAVSQGQGKNTEAFF.